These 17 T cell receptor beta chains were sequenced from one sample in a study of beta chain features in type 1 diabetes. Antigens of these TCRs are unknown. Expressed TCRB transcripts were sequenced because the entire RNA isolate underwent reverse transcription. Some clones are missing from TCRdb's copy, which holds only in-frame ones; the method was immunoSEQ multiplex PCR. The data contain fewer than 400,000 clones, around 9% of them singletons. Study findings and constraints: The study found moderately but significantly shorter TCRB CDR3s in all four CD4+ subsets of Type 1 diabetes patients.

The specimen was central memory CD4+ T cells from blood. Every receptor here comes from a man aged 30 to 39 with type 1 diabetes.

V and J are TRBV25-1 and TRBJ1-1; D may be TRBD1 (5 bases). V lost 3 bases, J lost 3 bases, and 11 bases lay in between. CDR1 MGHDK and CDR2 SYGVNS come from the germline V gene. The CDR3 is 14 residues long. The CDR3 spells CASSDYRGDTEAFF. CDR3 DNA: TGTGCCAGCAGTGACTACAGAGGGGACACTGAAGCTTTCTTT.

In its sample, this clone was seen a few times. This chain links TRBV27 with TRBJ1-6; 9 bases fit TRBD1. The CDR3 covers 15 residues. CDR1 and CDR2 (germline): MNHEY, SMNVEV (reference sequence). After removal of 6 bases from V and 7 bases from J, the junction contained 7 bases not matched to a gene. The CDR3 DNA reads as TGTGCCAGCAGGACATGGACAGGGGAAAATTCACCCCTCCACTTT. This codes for CASRTWTGENSPLHF.

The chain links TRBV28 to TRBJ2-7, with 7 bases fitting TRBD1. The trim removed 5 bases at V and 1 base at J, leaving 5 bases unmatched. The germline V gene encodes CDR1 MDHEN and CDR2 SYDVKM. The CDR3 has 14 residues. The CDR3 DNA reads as TGTGCCAGCAGTGGAACGACAGGGTCCTACGAGCAGTACTTC. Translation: CASSGTTGSYEQYF.

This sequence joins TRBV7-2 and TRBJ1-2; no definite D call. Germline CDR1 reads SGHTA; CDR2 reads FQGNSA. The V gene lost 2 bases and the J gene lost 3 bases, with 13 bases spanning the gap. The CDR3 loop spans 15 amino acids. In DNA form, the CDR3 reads TGTGCCAGCAGCTTAATGGTTCTGGGAGACTATGGCTACACCTTC. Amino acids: CASSLMVLGDYGYTF.

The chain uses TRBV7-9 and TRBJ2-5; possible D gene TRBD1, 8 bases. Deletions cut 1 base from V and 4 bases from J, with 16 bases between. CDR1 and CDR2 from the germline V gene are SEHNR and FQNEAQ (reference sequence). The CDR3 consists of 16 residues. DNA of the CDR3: TGTGCCAGCAGCTTAGTCGGACAGGGAGGGAGAGAGACCCAGTACTTC. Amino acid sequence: CASSLVGQGGRETQYF. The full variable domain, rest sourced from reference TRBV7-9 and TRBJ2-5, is DTGVSQNPRHKITKRGQNVTFRCDPISEHNRLYWYRQTLGQGPEFLTYFQNEAQLEKSRLLSDRFSAERPKGSFSTLEIQRTEQGDSAMYLCASSLVGQGGRETQYFGPGTRLLVL.

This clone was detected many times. CDR3 region: CASTPGGGEGYTF. For the CDR3, the DNA is TGTGCCAGCACCCCTGGCGGGGGAGAAGGCTACACCTTC. This chain uses TRBV11-2 with TRBJ1-2; maybe TRBD1 (5 bases). Germline V gene lookup returns CDR1 SGHAT and CDR2 FQNNGV. CDR3 size: 13 residues. The V end lost 7 bases, the J end lost 8 bases, and 17 bases lay between the germline ends.

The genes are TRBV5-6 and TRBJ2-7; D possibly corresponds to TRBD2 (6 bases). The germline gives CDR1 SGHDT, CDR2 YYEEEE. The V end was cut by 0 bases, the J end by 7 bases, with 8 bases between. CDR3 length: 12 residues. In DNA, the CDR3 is TGTGCCAGCAGCTTGGCCGCGGGAGAGCAGTACTTC. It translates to CASSLAAGEQYF.

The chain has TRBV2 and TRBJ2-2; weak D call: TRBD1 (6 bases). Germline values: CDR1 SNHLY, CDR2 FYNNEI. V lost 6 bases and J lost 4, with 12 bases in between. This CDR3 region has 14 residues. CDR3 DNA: TGTGCCAGCAGCGGACAGCGAATCACCGGGGAGCTGTTTTTT. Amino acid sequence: CASSGQRITGELFF.

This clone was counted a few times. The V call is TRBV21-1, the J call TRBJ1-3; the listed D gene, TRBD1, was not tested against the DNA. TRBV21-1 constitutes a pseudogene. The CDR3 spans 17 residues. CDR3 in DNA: TGTGCCAGCAGCAGAGCCTCAGTACCGATCATTGGAAACACCATATATTTT. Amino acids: CASSRASVPIIGNTIYF.

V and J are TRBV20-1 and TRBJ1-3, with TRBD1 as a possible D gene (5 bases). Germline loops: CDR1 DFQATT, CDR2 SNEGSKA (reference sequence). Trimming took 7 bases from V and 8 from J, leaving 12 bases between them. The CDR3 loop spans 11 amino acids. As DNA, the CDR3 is TGCAGTGGGCCGCCACAGGACACCATATATTTT. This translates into CSGPPQDTIYF.

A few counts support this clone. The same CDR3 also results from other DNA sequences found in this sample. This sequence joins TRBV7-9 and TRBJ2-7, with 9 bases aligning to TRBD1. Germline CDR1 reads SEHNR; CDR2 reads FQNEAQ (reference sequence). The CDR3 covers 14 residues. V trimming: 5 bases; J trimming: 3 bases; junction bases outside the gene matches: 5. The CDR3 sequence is CASSLGQGGYEQYF. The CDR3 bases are TGTGCCAGCAGCCTGGGACAGGGAGGCTACGAGCAGTACTTC.

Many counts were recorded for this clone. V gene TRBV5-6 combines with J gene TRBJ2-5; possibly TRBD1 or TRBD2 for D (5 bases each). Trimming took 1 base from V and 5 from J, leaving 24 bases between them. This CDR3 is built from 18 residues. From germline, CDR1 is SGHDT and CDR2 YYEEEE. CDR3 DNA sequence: TGTGCCAGCAGCTTGTACGCCCCCCCAGGGCAGCGCGGGGAGACCCAGTACTTC. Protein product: CASSLYAPPGQRGETQYF.

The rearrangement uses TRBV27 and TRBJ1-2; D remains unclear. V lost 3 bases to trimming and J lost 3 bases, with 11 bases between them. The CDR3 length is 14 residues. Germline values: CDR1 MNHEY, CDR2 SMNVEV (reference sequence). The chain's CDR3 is CASSFTWWDYGYTF. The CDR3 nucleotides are TGTGCCAGCAGTTTCACCTGGTGGGACTATGGCTACACCTTC.

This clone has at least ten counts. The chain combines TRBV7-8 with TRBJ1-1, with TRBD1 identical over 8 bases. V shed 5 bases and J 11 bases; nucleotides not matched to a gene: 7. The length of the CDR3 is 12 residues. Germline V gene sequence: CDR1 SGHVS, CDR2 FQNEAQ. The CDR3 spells CASSLPGGEAFF. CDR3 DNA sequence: TGTGCCAGCAGCCTTCCAGGGGGCGAGGCTTTCTTT. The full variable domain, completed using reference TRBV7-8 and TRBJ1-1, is GAGVSQSPRYKVAKRGQDVALRCDPISGHVSLFWYQQALGQGPEFLTYFQNEAQLDKSGLPSDRFFAERPEGSVSTLKIQRTQQEDSAVYLCASSLPGGEAFFGQGTRLTVV.

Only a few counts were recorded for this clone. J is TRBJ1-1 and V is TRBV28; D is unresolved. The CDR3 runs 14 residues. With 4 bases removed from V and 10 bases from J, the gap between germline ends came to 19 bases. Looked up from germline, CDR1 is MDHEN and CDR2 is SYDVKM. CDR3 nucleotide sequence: TGTGCCAGCAGTTCCCCGTCAAAGGAGCTGAGAGCTTTCTTT. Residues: CASSSPSKELRAFF. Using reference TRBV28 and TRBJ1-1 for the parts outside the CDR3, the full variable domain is DVKVTQSSRYLVKRTGEKVFLECVQDMDHENMFWYRQDPGLGLRLIYFSYDVKMKEKGDIPEGYSVSREKKERFSLILESASTNQTSMYLCASSSPSKELRAFFGQGTRLTVV.

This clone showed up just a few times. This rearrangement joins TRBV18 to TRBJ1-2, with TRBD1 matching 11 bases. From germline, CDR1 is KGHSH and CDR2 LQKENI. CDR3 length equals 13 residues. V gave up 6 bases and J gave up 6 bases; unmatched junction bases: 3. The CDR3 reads CASSGQGADGYTF. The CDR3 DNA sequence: TGTGCCAGCTCCGGACAGGGGGCGGATGGCTACACCTTC.

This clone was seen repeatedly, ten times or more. CDR3 DNA: TGTGCCACCAGCTTCGGGGCAAGGGGAAGTCAGCCCCAGCATTTT. Its protein is CATSFGARGSQPQHF. V and J are TRBV15 and TRBJ1-5, with D possibly TRBD1 on 5 matching bases. CDR3 length: 15 residues. Per the germline V gene, CDR1 is LNHNV and CDR2 is YYDKDF (reference sequence). Trimming shortened V by 5 bases and J by 6 bases, and 17 bases separated the two germline ends.